These 14 T cell receptor beta chains share one sample of origin, sequenced in a study of CXCR3-negative and CXCR3-positive naive CD8 T cells. The libraries of TRB cDNA were constructed through 5' RACE using UMI labels. TCRdb reanalyzed the 5' RACE reads, giving one entry per CDR3 protein sequence and no DNA. The sample's table shows around 140,000 distinct CDR3 sequences. The sequencing sample was made of naive CXCR3- CD8+ T cells from blood. Subset given: CD45RO-CCR7+CD27+CD95- naive CD8+ T cells lacking CXCR3 (TNR3-). Source of these receptors: a human donor in good health. Some clones in this sample may be carry-over from other donors' samples.

The rearrangement links TRBV27 to TRBJ2-2. From germline, CDR1 is MNHEY and CDR2 SMNVEV (reference sequence). This CDR3 spans 11 amino acids. The chain's CDR3 is CASSDTGGLFF.

The genes are TRBV5-6 and TRBJ2-7; as DNA is missing, the TRBD2 call by TCRdb cannot be tested. The CDR3 is 17 amino acids. Germline CDR1 SGHDT, CDR2 YYEEEE. CDR3 amino acids: CASSSVVASRALYEQYF.

The chain couples TRBV6-5 to TRBJ2-7; no DNA is available, so the TRBD2 call from TCRdb remains unchecked. The germline gives CDR1 MNHEY, CDR2 SVGAGI. This CDR3 spans 16 amino acids. The CDR3 sequence: CASSASGTNDFYEQYF.

This chain connects TRBV29-1 to TRBJ2-3; the TRBD1 assignment by TCRdb is unverifiable without DNA. The CDR3 is 18 amino acids. Germline V gene sequence: CDR1 SQVTM, CDR2 ANQGSEA. CDR3 in amino acids: CSVEFTMGQGRDTDTQYF.

The genes are TRBV14 and TRBJ2-1. Germline CDR1 is SGHDN and CDR2 is FVKESK. The CDR3 length is 17 residues. The CDR3 loop reads CASSQHLGTGPYNEQFF. Full variable domain (rest looked up from reference TRBV14 and TRBJ2-1): EAGVTQFPSHSVIEKGQTVTLRCDPISGHDNLYWYRRVMGKEIKFLLHFVKESKQDESGMPNNRFLAERTGGTYSTLKVQPAELEDSGVYFCASSQHLGTGPYNEQFFGPGTRLTVL.

The rearrangement uses TRBV29-1 and TRBJ1-2; TCRdb reports TRBD1, a call that lacks DNA to check it against. This CDR3 contains 13 residues. CDR1 is SQVTM, CDR2 ANQGSEA, per germline. Here the CDR3 reads CSVLRQGNYGYTF.

The chain carries TRBV11-3 and TRBJ2-4; TCRdb's D gene call, TRBD1, goes unchecked for lack of DNA. There are 16 residues in the CDR3. Germline lookup yields CDR1 SGHNT and CDR2 YENEEA. CDR3 amino acids: CASSHQQGKSKNIQYF.

The rearrangement joins TRBV7-8 to TRBJ2-7; the TCRdb call, TRBD1, lacks DNA for checking. CDR3 size: 15 residues. Germline V CDR1 and CDR2: SGHVS, FQNEAQ. The CDR3 region is CASSLGQGIAYEQYF.

The V call is TRBV29-1, the J call TRBJ1-3. Germline V gene data show CDR1 as SQVTM and CDR2 as ANQGSEA. CDR3 size: 14 residues. CDR3 amino acids: CSVGLRNTGNTIYF. Filled out from reference TRBV29-1 and TRBJ1-3, the complete variable domain reads SAVISQKPSRDICQRGTSLTIQCQVDSQVTMMFWYRQQPGQSLTLIATANQGSEATYESGFVIDKFPISRPNLTFSTLTVSNMSPEDSSIYLCSVGLRNTGNTIYFGEGSWLTVV.

The genes are TRBV6-5 and TRBJ2-1; TCRdb returns TRBD2, unconfirmable since there is no DNA. This CDR3 is 15 amino acids long. CDR1 is MNHEY, CDR2 SVGAGI, per germline. The CDR3: CASSYSGLPSDEQFF.

The chain recombines TRBV27 with TRBJ1-1; TCRdb returns TRBD1, unconfirmable since there is no DNA. Germline V gene data show CDR1 as MNHEY and CDR2 as SMNVEV (reference sequence). CDR3 length: 14 amino acids. The chain's CDR3 is CASSFRGSNTEAFF.

The CDR3: CASSAGPVNQPQHF. The chain couples TRBV27 to TRBJ1-5. Germline V gene data show CDR1 as MNHEY and CDR2 as SMNVEV (reference sequence). CDR3 length: 14 amino acids.

This rearrangement joins TRBV19 to TRBJ2-1; the TCRdb D gene call, TRBD1, has no DNA to confirm it. There are 14 residues in the CDR3. Germline V gene data show CDR1 as LNHDA and CDR2 as SQIVND (reference sequence). This CDR3 is CASRIATGLNEQFF.

This chain joins TRBV29-1 and TRBJ2-1. This CDR3 spans 11 amino acids. Germline CDR1 is SQVTM and CDR2 is ANQGSEA. This CDR3 is CSVVIQNEQFF.